Shown below are 8 T cell receptor beta chains from a single sample sequenced in a study of shared clonotypes between healthy human individuals. Repertoires were generated with immunoSEQ multiplex PCR, while TCRdb's copy carries only in-frame clones and drops some. The top ten hold more than 0.95% of the sample, which has more than 2 million clones, about 95% seen once. Cells designated naive CD8 were CD45RO-negative and were positively selected for CCR7, with terminally differentiated effector memory CD45RA+ cells excluded. The sample was naive CD8+ T cells sorted from blood. The receptors were gathered from a man aged 18 to 30 in good health.

The V and J genes are TRBV7-6 and TRBJ1-4, with 7 positions matching TRBD1. Looked up from germline, CDR1 is SGHVS and CDR2 is FNYEAQ. The V and J ends lost 5 bases and 2 bases, in that order; junction bases with no gene match: 8. CDR3 size: 16 residues. CDR3 region: CASSPRQGGTNEKLFF. DNA of the CDR3: TGTGCCAGCAGCCCGAGACAGGGAGGGACTAATGAAAAACTGTTTTTT.

This chain uses TRBV9 with TRBJ1-6; 7 nucleotides line up with TRBD1. From germline, CDR1 is SGDLS and CDR2 YYNGEE. J was trimmed by 5 bases and V by 0 bases; bases with no gene match: 5. The CDR3 contains 16 residues. The CDR3 DNA sequence: TGTGCCAGCAGCGTAGGACAGGGTGGAGATAATTCACCCCTCCACTTT. Translated: CASSVGQGGDNSPLHF.

This chain connects TRBV27 to TRBJ2-1; 8 bases are a match to TRBD1. V gave up 5 bases and J gave up 3 bases; unmatched junction bases: 6. Germline-derived CDR1 and CDR2 are MNHEY and SMNVEV (reference sequence). The CDR3 is 15 residues long. The DNA for the CDR3 is TGTGCCAGCAGTCTAACAGGGGGATACTACAATGAGCAGTTCTTC. It codes for CASSLTGGYYNEQFF.

The rearrangement joins TRBV9 to TRBJ1-2; 8 bases agree with TRBD1. J was trimmed by 14 bases and V by 4 bases; bases with no gene match: 13. Germline values: CDR1 SGDLS, CDR2 YYNGEE. The CDR3 contains 13 residues. The CDR3 bases are TGTGCCAGCAGCCCAGGGACAGGCGTTTTAGGTACCTTC. It encodes CASSPGTGVLGTF.

The count of this clone is one. This sequence joins TRBV28 and TRBJ2-7; perhaps TRBD2 as D (6 bases). V was pared by 3 bases and J by 0 bases, with 18 bases between. Germline-derived CDR1 and CDR2 are MDHEN and SYDVKM. The CDR3 totals 17 residues. CDR3 residues: CASSFNSRGRFSYEQYF. The CDR3 DNA reads as TGTGCCAGCAGTTTTAACTCACGGGGGAGATTCTCCTACGAGCAGTACTTC.

CDR3 DNA sequence: TGTGCCAGCAGAACTCGAATGTTGGGGGCGGGAGAGACCCAGTACTTC. This translates into CASRTRMLGAGETQYF. V and J are TRBV7-9 and TRBJ2-5; maybe TRBD1 (6 bases). The CDR3 extends over 16 amino acids. The V gene lost 6 bases and the J gene lost 4 bases, with 21 bases spanning the gap. The V gene's germline CDR1 is SEHNR and CDR2 FQNEAQ (reference sequence).

The chain links TRBV21-1 to TRBJ1-2; TRBD1 is the table's D call, not checked against the DNA. TRBV21-1 is termed a pseudogene. CDR3 length equals 13 residues. The CDR3 is CASSKGTVAGYTF. The CDR3 DNA reads TGTGCCAGCAGCAAAGGGACAGTGGCTGGCTACACCTTC.

The chain joins TRBV29-1 to TRBJ2-3; possibly TRBD1 for D (5 bases). Per the germline V gene, CDR1 is SQVTM and CDR2 is ANQGSEA. The CDR3 sequence is 15 residues long. The ends were cut back, 0 bases at V and 1 base at J, with 11 bases in the middle. DNA for the CDR3: TGCAGCGTTGAAGACAGGGAAAAGGGCACAGATACGCAGTATTTT. Amino acid sequence: CSVEDREKGTDTQYF.